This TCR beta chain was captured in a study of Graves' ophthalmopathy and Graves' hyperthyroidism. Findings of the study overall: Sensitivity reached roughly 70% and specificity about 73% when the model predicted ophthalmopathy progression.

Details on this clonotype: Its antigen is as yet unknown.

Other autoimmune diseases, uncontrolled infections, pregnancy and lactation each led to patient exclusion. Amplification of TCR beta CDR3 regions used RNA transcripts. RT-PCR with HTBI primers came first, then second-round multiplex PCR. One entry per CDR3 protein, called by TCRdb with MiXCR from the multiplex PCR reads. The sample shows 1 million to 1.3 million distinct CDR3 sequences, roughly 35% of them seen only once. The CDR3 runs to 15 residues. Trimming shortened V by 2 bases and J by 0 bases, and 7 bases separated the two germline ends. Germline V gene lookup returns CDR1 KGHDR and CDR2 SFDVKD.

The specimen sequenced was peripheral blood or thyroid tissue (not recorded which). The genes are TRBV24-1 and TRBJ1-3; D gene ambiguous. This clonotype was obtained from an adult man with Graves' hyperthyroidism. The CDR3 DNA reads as TGTGCCACCAGTGATTCGTCCTCCTCTGGAAACACCATATATTTT. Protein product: CATSDSSSSGNTIYF.